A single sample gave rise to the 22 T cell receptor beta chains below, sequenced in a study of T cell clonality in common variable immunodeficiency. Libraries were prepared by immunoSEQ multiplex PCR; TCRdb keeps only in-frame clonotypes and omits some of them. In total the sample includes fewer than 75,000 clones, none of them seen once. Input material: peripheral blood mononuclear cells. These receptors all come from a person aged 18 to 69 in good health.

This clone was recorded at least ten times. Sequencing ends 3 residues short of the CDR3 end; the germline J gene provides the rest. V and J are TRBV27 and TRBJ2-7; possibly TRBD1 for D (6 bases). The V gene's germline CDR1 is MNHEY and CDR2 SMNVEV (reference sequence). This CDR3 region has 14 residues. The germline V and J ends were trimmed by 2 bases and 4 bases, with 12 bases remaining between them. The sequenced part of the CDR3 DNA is TGTGCCAGCAGTTTACGAGGGGGTAGTTACGAG. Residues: CASSLRGGSYE. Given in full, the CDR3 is CASSLRGGSYEQYF.

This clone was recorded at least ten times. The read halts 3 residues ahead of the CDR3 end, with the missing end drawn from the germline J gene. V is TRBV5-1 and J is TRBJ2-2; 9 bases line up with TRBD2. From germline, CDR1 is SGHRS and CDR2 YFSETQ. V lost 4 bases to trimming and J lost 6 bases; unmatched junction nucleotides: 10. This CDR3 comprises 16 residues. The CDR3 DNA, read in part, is TGCGCCAGCAGCGAGAGGGCGGGAGGGCCCCCCGGGGAG. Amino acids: CASSERAGGPPGE. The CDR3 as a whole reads CASSERAGGPPGELFF.

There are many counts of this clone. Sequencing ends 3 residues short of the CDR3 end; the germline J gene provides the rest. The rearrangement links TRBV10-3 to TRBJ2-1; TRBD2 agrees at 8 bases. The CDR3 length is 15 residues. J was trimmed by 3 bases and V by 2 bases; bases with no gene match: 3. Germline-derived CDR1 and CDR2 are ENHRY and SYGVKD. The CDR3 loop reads CAISEGSGDYNEQFF. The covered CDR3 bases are TGTGCCATCAGTGAGGGTAGCGGGGACTACAATGAG.

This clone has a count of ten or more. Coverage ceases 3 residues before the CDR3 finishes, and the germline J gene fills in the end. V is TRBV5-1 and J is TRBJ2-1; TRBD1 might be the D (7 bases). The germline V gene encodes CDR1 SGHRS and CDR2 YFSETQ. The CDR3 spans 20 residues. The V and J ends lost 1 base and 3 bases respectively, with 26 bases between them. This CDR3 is CASSLRGPTGVGDGYNEQFF. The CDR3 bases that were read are TGCGCCAGCAGCTTGCGGGGGCCTACAGGGGTTGGGGATGGCTACAATGAG.

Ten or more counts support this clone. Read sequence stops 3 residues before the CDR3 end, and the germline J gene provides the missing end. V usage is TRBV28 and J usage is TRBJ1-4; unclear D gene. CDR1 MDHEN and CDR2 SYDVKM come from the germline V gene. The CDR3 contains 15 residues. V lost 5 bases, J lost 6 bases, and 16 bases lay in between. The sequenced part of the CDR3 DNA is TGTGCCAGCAGTCCTACGAGTGGTTCGTATGAAAAA. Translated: CASSPTSGSYEK. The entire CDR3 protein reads CASSPTSGSYEKLFF.

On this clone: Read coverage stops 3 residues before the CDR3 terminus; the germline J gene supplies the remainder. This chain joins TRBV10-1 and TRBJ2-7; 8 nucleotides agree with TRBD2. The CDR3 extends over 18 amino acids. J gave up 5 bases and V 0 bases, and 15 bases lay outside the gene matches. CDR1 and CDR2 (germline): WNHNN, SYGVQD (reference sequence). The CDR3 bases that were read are TGCGCCAGCAGTGAGTCGACTTTCGAGGCGGGAGGTTCCAACGAG. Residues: CASSESTFEAGGSNE. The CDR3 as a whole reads CASSESTFEAGGSNEQYF.

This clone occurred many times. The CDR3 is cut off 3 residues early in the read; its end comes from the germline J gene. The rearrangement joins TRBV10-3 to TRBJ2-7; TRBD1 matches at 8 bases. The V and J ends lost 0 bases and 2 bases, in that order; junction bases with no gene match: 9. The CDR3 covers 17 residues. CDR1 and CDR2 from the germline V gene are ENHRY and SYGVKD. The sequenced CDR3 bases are TGTGCCATCAGTGAGTCTGGTCGGACAGGGCGAGCCTACGAG. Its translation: CAISESGRTGRAYE. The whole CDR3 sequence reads CAISESGRTGRAYEQYF.

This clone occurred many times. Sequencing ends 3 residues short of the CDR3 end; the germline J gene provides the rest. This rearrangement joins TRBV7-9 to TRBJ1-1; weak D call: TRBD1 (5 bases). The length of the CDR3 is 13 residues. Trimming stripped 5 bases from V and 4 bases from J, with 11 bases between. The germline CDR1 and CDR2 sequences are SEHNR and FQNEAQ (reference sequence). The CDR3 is CASSPLRVTEAFF. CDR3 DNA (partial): TGTGCCAGCAGCCCGCTCAGGGTCACTGAA.

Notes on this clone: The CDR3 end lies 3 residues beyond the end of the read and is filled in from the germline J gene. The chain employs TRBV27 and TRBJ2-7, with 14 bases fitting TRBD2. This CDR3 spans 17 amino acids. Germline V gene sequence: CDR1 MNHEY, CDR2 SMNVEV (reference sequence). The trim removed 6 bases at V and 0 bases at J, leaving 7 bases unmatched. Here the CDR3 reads CASRATSGRATSYEQYF. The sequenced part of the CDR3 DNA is TGTGCCAGCAGGGCGACTAGCGGGAGGGCCACCTCCTACGAG.

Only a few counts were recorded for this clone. The CDR3 loop is CASRRTADSDEQYF. Incomplete CDR3 DNA: TGTGCCAGCAGACGTACCGCAGATTCCGACGAG. The chain couples TRBV5-4 to TRBJ2-7; D not certain. The read halts 3 residues ahead of the CDR3 end, with the missing end drawn from the germline J gene. Germline values: CDR1 SGHNT, CDR2 YYREEE (reference sequence). This CDR3 is built from 14 residues. The V end was cut by 5 bases, the J end by 5 bases, with 17 bases between.

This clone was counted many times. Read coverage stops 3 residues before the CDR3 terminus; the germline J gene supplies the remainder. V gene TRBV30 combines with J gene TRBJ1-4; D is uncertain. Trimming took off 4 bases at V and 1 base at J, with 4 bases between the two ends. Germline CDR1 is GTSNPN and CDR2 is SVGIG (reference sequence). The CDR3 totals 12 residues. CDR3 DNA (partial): TGTGCCTGGACAGGAACTAATGAAAAA. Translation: CAWTGTNEK. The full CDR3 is CAWTGTNEKLFF. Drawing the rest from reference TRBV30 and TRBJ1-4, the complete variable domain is SQTIHQWPATLVQPVGSPLSLECTVEGTSNPNLYWYRQAAGRGLQLLFYSVGIGQISSEVPQNLSASRPQDRQFILSSKKLLLSDSGFYLCAWTGTNEKLFFGSGTQLSVL.

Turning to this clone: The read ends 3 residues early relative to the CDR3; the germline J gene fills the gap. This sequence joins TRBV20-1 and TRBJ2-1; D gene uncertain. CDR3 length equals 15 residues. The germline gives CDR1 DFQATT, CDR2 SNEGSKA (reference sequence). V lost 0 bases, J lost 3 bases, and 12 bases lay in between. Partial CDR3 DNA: TGCAGTGCTAGAGATCTCGCGGTCAGCTACAATGAG. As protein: CSARDLAVSYNE. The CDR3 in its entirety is CSARDLAVSYNEQFF.

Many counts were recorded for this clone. The sequenced part of the CDR3 DNA is TGTGCCAGTAGTATACAGTTGCGCGGCTACGAG. Protein: CASSIQLRGYE. From start to end, the CDR3 is CASSIQLRGYEQYF. The chain has TRBV19 and TRBJ2-7; D is unresolved. The sequence runs out 3 residues before the end of the CDR3; the remainder is reconstructed from the germline J gene. With 2 bases removed from V and 3 bases from J, the gap between germline ends came to 11 bases. The CDR3 is 14 amino acids. Germline loops: CDR1 LNHDA, CDR2 SQIVND (reference sequence).

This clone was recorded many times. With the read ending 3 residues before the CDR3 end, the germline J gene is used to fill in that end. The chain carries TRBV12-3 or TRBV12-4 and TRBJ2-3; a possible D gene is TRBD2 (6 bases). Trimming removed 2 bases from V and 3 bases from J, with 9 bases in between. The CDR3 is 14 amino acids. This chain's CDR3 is CASSLSGGTDTQYF. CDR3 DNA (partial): TGTGCCAGCAGTTTATCCGGGGGAACAGATACG.

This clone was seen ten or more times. The sequenced part of the CDR3 DNA is TGTGCCAGTAGTATAGACCCGGAGGGGGACACCTTCAATCAGCCC. Translation: CASSIDPEGDTFNQP. The full CDR3 is CASSIDPEGDTFNQPQHF. The chain recombines TRBV19 with TRBJ1-5; weak D call: TRBD1 (6 bases). The read finishes 3 residues shy of the CDR3 end, and the germline J gene is used to complete it. This CDR3 is built from 18 residues. CDR1 is LNHDA and CDR2 is SQIVND in the germline V gene (reference sequence). With 0 bases removed from V and 3 bases from J, the gap between germline ends came to 18 bases.

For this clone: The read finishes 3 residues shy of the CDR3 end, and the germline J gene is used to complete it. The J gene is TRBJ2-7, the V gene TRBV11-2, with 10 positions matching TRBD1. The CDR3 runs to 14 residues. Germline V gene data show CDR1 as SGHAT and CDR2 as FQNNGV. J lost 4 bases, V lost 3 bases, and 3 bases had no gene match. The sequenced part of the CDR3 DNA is TGTGCCAGCAGCTTCTGGACAGGGGGGTACGAG. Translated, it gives CASSFWTGGYE. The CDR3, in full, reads CASSFWTGGYEQYF.

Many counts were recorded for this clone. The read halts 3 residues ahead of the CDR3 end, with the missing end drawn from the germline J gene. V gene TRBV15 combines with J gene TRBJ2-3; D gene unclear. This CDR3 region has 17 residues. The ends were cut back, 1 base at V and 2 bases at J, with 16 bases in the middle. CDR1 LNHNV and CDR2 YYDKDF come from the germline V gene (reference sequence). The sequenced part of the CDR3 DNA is TGTGCCACCAGCAGAGGGCGCGCAGGTTCCGTCACAGATACG. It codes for CATSRGRAGSVTDT. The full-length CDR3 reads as CATSRGRAGSVTDTQYF.

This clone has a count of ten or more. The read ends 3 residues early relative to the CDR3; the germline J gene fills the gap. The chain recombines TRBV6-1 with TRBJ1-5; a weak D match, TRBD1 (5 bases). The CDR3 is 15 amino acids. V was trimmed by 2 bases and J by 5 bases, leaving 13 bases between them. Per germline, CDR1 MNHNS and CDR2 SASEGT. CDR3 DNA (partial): TGTGCCAGCAGTGAAATTGGGGCAGGATATCAGCCC. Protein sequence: CASSEIGAGYQP. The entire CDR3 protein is CASSEIGAGYQPQHF.

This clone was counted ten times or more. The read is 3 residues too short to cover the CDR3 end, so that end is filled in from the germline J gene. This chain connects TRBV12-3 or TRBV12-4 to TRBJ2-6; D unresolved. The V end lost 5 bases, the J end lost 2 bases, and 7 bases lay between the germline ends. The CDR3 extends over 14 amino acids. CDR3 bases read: TGTGCCAGCAGTCGCGCGGCTGGGGCCAACGTC. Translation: CASSRAAGANV. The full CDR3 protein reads CASSRAAGANVLTF.

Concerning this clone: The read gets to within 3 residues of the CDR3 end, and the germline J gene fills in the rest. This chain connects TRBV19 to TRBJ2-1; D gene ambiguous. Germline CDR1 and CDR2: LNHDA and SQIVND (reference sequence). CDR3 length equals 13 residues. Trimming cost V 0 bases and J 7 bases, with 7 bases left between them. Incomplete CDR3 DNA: TGTGCCAGTAGTATAGATGGCGGAAATGAG. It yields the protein CASSIDGGNE. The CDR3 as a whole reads CASSIDGGNEQFF.

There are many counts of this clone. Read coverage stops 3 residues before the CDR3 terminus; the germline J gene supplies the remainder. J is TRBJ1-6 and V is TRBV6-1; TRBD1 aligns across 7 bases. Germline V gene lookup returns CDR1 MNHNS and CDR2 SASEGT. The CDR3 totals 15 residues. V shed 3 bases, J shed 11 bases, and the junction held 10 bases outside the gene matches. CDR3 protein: CASSDKDREAAPLHF. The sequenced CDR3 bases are TGTGCCAGCAGTGATAAAGACAGGGAGGCGGCACCC.

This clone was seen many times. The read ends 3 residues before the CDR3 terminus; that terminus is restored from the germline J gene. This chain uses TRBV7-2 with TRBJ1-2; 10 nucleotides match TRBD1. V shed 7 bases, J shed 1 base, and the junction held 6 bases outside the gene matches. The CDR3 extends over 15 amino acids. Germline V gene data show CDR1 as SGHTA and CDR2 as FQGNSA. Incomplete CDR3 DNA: TGTGCCAGCAACCCGGGACAGGGGATTAACTATGGC. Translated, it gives CASNPGQGINYG. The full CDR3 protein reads CASNPGQGINYGYTF. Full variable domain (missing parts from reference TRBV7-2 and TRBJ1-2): GAGVSQSPSNKVTEKGKDVELRCDPISGHTALYWYRQSLGQGLEFLIYFQGNSAPDKSGLPSDRFSAERTGGSVSTLTIQRTQQEDSAVYLCASNPGQGINYGYTFGSGTRLTVV.